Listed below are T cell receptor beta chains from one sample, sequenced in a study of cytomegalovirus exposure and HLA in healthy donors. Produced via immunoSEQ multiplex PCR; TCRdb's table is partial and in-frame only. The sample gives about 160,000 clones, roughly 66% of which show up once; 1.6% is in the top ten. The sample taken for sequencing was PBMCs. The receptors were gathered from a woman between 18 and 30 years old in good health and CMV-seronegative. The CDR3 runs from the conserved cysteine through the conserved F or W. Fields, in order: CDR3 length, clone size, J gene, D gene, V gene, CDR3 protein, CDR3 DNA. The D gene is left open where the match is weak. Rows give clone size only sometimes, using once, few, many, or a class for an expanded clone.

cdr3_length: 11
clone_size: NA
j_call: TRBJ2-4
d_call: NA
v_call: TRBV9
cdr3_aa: CASSVSHIQYF
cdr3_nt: TGTGCCAGCAGCGTTAGTCACATTCAGTACTTC

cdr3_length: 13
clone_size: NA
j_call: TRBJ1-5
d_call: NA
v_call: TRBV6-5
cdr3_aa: CASSGQANQPQHF
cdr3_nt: TGTGCCAGCAGTGGCCAGGCAAATCAGCCCCAGCATTTT

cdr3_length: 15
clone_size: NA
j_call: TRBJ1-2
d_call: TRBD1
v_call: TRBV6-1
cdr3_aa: CASSPNKGANYGYTF
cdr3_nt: TGTGCCAGCAGTCCCAACAAGGGGGCCAACTATGGCTACACCTTC

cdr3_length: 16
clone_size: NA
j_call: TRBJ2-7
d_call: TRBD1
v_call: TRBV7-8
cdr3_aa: CASSFKRDRDAYEQYF
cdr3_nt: TGTGCCAGCAGTTTCAAGCGGGACAGGGACGCCTACGAGCAGTACTTC

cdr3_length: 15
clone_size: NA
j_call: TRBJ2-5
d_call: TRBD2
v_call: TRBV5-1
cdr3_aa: CASSFGGTNQETQYF
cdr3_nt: TGCGCCAGCAGCTTCGGGGGGACTAACCAAGAGACCCAGTACTTC

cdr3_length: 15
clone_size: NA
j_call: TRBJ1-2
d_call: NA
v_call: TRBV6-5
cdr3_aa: CASSYSRLPNYGYTF
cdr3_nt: TGTGCCAGCAGTTACTCGCGACTACCTAACTATGGCTACACCTTC

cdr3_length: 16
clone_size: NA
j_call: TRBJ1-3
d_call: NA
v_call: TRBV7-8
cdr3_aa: CASSLSYSDSGNTIYF
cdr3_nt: TGTGCCAGCAGCTTAAGCTACTCGGACAGTGGAAACACCATATATTTT

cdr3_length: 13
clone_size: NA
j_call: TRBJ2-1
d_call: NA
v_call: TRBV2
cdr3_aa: CASGPRGGNEQFF
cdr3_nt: TGTGCCAGCGGTCCAAGAGGGGGAAATGAGCAGTTCTTC

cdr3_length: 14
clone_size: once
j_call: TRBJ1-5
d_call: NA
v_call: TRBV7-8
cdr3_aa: CASSFSGSDQPQHF
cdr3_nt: TGTGCCAGCAGCTTTTCGGGATCTGATCAGCCCCAGCATTTT

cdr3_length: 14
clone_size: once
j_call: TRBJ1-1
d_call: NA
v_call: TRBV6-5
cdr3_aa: CASSYSYVNTEAFF
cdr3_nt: TGTGCCAGCAGTTACTCCTATGTGAACACTGAAGCTTTCTTT

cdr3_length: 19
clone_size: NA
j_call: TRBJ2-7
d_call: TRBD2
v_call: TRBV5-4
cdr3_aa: CASSLVYGGGQPSSYEQYF
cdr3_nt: TGTGCCAGCAGCTTGGTATATGGGGGGGGTCAACCCTCCTCCTACGAGCAGTACTTC

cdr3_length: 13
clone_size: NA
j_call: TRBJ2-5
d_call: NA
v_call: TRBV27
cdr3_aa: CASSFRTEETQYF
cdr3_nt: TGTGCCAGCAGTTTTCGGACAGAAGAGACCCAGTACTTC

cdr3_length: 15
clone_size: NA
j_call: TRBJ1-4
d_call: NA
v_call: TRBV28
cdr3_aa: CASGPGDLANEKLFF
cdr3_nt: TGTGCCAGCGGCCCAGGGGATTTGGCTAATGAAAAACTGTTTTTT

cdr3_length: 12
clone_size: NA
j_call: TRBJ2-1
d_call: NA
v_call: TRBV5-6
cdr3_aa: CASSKYRVEQFF
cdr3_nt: TGTGCCAGCAGCAAATACAGGGTCGAGCAGTTCTTC

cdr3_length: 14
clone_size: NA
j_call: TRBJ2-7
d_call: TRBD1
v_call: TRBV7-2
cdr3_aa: CASSLWDRVYEQYF
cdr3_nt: TGTGCCAGCAGCTTGTGGGACAGGGTGTACGAGCAGTACTTC

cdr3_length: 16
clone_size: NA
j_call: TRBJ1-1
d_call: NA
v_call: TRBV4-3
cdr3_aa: CASSQDYGGGGSEAFF
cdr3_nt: TGCGCCAGCAGCCAAGATTACGGAGGGGGGGGATCTGAAGCTTTCTTT

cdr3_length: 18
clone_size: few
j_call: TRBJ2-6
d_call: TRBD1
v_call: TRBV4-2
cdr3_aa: CASSHRTGTTSGANVLTF
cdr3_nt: TGTGCCAGCAGCCACAGGACAGGGACCACATCTGGGGCCAACGTCCTGACTTTC

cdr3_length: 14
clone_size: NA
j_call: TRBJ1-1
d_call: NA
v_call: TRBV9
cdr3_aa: CASSPRQSSTEAFF
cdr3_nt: TGTGCCAGCAGCCCACGACAGTCCAGCACTGAAGCTTTCTTT

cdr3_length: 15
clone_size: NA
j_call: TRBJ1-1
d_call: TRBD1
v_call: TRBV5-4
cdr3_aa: CASSLVGTGGTEAFF
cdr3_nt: TGCGCCAGCAGCTTGGTAGGGACAGGGGGCACTGAAGCTTTCTTT

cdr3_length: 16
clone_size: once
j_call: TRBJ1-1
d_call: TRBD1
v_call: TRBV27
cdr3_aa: CASSRSRGQGNTEAFF
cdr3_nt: TGTGCCAGCAGTCGGAGCCGCGGACAGGGCAACACTGAAGCTTTCTTT

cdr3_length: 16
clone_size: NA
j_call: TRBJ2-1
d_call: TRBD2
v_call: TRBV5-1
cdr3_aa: CASSLRPGLGVNEQFF
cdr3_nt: TGCGCCAGCAGTCTTAGACCGGGACTAGGGGTGAATGAGCAGTTCTTC

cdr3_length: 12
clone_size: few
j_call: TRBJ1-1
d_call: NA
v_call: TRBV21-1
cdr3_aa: CASSKGATEAFF
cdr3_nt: TGTGCCAGCAGCAAAGGTGCGACTGAAGCTTTCTTT

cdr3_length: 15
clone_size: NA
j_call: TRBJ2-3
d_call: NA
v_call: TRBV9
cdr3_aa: CASSVVAGRTDTQYF
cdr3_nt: TGTGCCAGCAGCGTAGTGGCAGGGCGCACAGATACGCAGTATTTT

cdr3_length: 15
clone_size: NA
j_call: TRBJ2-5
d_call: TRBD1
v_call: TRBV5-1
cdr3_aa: CASSFGGQGTETQYF
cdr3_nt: TGCGCCAGCAGCTTCGGGGGACAGGGGACGGAGACCCAGTACTTC

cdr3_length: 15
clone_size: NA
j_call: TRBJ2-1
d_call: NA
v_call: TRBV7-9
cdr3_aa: CASSPRGIRYNEQFF
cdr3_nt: TGTGCCAGCAGCCCAAGGGGGATTCGGTACAATGAGCAGTTCTTC

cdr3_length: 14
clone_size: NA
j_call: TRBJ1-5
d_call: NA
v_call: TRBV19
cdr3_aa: CASSTFLVDQPQHF
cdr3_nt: TGTGCCAGTAGTACCTTCCTCGTAGATCAGCCCCAGCATTTT

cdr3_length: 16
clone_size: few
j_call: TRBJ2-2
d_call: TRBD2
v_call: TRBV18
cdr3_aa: CASSPQRERHTGELFF
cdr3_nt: TGTGCCAGCTCTCCCCAGCGGGAGCGTCACACCGGGGAGCTGTTTTTT

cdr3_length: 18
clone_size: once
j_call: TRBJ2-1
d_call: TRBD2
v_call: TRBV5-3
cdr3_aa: CARSLGLAGGLSYNEQFF
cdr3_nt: TGTGCCAGAAGCTTGGGACTAGCGGGAGGGCTTTCCTACAATGAGCAGTTCTTC

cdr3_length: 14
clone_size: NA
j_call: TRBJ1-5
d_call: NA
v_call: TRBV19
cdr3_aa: CASNPQVSNQPQHF
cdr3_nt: TGTGCCAGTAATCCACAGGTGAGCAATCAGCCCCAGCATTTT

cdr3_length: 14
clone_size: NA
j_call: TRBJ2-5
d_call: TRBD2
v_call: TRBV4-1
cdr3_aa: CASSPGTRRETQYF
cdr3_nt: TGCGCCAGCAGCCCTGGGACTAGAAGAGAGACCCAGTACTTC

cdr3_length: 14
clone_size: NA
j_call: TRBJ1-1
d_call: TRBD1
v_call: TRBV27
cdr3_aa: CASSQGARGTEAFF
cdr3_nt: TGTGCCAGTTCCCAGGGGGCGCGGGGCACTGAAGCTTTCTTT

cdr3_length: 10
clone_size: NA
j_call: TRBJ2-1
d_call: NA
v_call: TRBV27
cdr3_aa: CAVGDNEQFF
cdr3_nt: TGTGCCGTGGGCGACAATGAGCAGTTCTTC

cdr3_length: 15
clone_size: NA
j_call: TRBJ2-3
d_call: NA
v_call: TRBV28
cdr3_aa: CASSLGGAYADTQYF
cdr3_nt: TGTGCCAGCAGTTTGGGGGGGGCGTATGCGGATACGCAGTATTTT

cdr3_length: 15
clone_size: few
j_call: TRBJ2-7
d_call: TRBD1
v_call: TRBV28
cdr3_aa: CASSYRDRPSYEQYF
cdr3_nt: TGTGCCAGCAGTTACCGGGACAGACCGTCCTACGAGCAGTACTTC

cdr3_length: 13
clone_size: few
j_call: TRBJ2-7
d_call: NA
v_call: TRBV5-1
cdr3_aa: CASSGQRYYEQYF
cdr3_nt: TGCGCCAGCAGCGGACAGCGCTACTACGAGCAGTACTTC

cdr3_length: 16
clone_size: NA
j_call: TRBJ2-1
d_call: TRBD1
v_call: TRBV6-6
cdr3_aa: CASSRTGTGGRNEQFF
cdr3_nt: TGTGCCAGCAGCCGTACCGGGACAGGGGGGAGAAATGAGCAGTTCTTC

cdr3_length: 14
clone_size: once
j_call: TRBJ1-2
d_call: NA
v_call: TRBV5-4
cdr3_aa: CASSLEPTNYGYTF
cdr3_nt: TGTGCCAGCAGCTTGGAGCCGACTAACTATGGCTACACCTTC

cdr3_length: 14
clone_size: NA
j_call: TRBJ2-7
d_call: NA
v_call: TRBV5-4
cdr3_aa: CASRTTGSHYEQYF
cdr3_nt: TGTGCCAGCAGGACCACAGGGTCCCACTACGAGCAGTACTTC

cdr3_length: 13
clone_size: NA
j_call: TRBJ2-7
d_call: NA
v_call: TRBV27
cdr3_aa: CASSLTSSYEQYF
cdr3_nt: TGTGCCAGCAGTTTAACAAGCTCCTACGAGCAGTACTTC

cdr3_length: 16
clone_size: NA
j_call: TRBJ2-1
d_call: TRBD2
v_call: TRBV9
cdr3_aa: CASSVGPAGGDNEQFF
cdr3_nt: TGTGCCAGCAGCGTAGGGCCAGCGGGGGGGGACAATGAGCAGTTCTTC

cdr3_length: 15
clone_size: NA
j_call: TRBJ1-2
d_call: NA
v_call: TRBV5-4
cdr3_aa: CASSPRGLTNEGYTF
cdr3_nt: TGTGCCAGCAGCCCCCGTGGGCTCACCAATGAGGGCTACACCTTC

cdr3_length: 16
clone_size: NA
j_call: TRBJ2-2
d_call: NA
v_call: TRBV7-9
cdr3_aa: CSSSYPTGGDTGELFF
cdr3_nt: TGTTCCAGCAGCTACCCTACCGGGGGAGACACCGGGGAGCTGTTTTTT

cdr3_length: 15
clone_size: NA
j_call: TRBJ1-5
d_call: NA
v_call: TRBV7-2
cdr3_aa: CASSPVGLAHQPQHF
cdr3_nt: TGTGCCAGCAGCCCCGTGGGCTTGGCCCATCAGCCCCAGCATTTT

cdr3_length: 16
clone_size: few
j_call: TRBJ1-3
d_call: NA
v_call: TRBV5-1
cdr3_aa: CASREQGNAPGNTIYF
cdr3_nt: TGCGCCAGCCGAGAACAGGGTAACGCTCCTGGAAACACCATATATTTT

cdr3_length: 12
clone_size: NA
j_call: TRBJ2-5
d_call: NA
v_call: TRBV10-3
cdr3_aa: CAIRSGEETQYF
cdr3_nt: TGTGCCATCAGGTCGGGGGAAGAGACCCAGTACTTC

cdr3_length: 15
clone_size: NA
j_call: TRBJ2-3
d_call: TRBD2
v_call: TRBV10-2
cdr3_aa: CASRAYAGGGDTQYF
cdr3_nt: TGCGCCAGCAGGGCATATGCGGGGGGTGGAGATACGCAGTATTTT

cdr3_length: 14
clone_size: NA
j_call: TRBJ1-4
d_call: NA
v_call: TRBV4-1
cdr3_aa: CASSQENSKEKLFF
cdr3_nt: TGCGCCAGCAGCCAAGAGAACTCTAAGGAAAAACTGTTTTTT

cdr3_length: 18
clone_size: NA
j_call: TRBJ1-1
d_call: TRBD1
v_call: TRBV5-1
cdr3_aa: CASSLAATGGAGSTEAFF
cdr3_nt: TGCGCCAGCAGCTTGGCCGCGACAGGGGGCGCGGGGTCGACTGAAGCTTTCTTT

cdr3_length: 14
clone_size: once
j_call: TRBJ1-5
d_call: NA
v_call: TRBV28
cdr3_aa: CASSSAQGNQPQHF
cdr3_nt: TGTGCCAGCAGTTCCGCCCAGGGGAATCAGCCCCAGCATTTT